This is a list of T cell receptor beta chains from one sample in a study of blood T cell repertoires in COVID-19. Clones were sequenced by immunoSEQ multiplex PCR, and TCRdb holds only the in-frame ones, with some missing. The sample has approximately 140,000 clones; approximately 84% are singletons. The sequenced material came from peripheral blood. All receptors derive from a human donor in a cohort sampled during active COVID-19. Both conserved end residues are part of each CDR3. A D gene is named only where the DNA matches it firmly. Clone size is not always given. Where it is, it says once, few, many or a class for expanded clones.

TRBV21-1	NA	TRBJ1-1	NA	CASSLQGGEAFF	TGTGCCAGCAGCTTACAGGGTGGTGAAGCTTTCTTT
TRBV2	TRBD1	TRBJ1-3	NA	CASGDSGQGGNTIYF	TGTGCCAGCGGGGACTCGGGACAGGGTGGAAACACCATATATTTT
TRBV10-3	TRBD2	TRBJ2-1	few	CAISTGTSGGSSYNEQFF	TGTGCCATCAGCACCGGGACTAGCGGGGGGAGCTCCTACAATGAGCAGTTCTTC
TRBV6-6	NA	TRBJ1-1	NA	CASANVRPNTEAFF	TGTGCCAGCGCCAATGTGCGCCCGAACACTGAAGCTTTCTTT
TRBV30	TRBD2	TRBJ2-3	NA	CASGLAGGTDTQYF	TGTGCCTCTGGTCTAGCGGGGGGCACAGATACGCAGTATTTT
TRBV6-2/TRBV6-3	NA	TRBJ2-1	once	CASGPGSLTYNEQFF	TGTGCCAGCGGCCCCGGGTCCCTGACCTACAATGAGCAGTTCTTC
TRBV15	NA	TRBJ2-1	NA	CATSRDLRQTYNEQFF	TGTGCCACCAGCAGAGATCTACGGCAGACTTACAATGAGCAGTTCTTC
TRBV7-2	TRBD2	TRBJ2-1	few	CASSSESGGRYNEQFF	TGTGCCAGCAGCTCCGAATCGGGGGGGCGATACAATGAGCAGTTCTTC
TRBV5-4	NA	TRBJ1-1	NA	CASSLRDSLTEAFF	TGTGCCAGCAGCTTACGTGACAGTCTCACTGAAGCTTTCTTT
TRBV28	NA	TRBJ2-7	NA	CASSLMGENYEQYF	TGTGCCAGCAGTTTAATGGGAGAGAACTACGAGCAGTACTTC
TRBV19	TRBD1	TRBJ1-2	once	CASSISPDRGGYTF	TGTGCCAGTAGTATCTCTCCGGACAGGGGTGGCTACACCTTC
TRBV7-9	TRBD1	TRBJ1-1	NA	CASSPSTGSTEAFF	TGTGCCAGCAGCCCCTCGACAGGGAGCACTGAAGCTTTCTTT
TRBV19	TRBD1	TRBJ1-2	NA	CASTWTGEGYTF	TGTGCCAGTACCTGGACAGGGGAAGGCTACACCTTC
TRBV5-6	TRBD1	TRBJ2-7	NA	CASSFSGTGKNYEQYF	TGTGCCAGCAGCTTCTCCGGGACAGGGAAAAACTACGAGCAGTACTTC
TRBV25-1	TRBD1	TRBJ1-5	NA	CASSKSDRDNQPQHF	TGTGCCAGCAGTAAATCGGACAGGGACAATCAGCCCCAGCATTTT
TRBV5-1	NA	TRBJ1-2	NA	CASSFKPLPYGYTF	TGCGCCAGCAGCTTTAAGCCGCTCCCCTATGGCTACACCTTC
TRBV5-4	TRBD2	TRBJ2-7	NA	CASSVDPGTKSYEQYF	TGTGCCAGCAGCGTGGATCCCGGGACTAAATCCTACGAGCAGTACTTC
TRBV7-3	TRBD1	TRBJ2-7	NA	CASSSYRGTEQYF	TGTGCCAGCAGCAGTTACAGGGGGACCGAGCAGTACTTC
TRBV5-4	TRBD1	TRBJ1-2	NA	CASSRYRGRDYGYTF	TGTGCCAGCAGCAGGTACAGGGGGCGCGACTATGGCTACACCTTC
TRBV5-4	TRBD2	TRBJ2-5	NA	CASSPYDAGGETQYF	TGTGCCAGCAGCCCTTATGATGCGGGGGGGGAGACCCAGTACTTC
TRBV18	NA	TRBJ2-3	NA	CASSPEGGTETQYF	TGTGCCAGCTCACCCGAAGGAGGCACGGAGACGCAGTATTTT
TRBV29-1	NA	TRBJ1-1	NA	CSVEGQFFTEAFF	TGCAGCGTTGAAGGACAGTTCTTCACTGAAGCTTTCTTT
TRBV19	NA	TRBJ2-1	NA	CASSILLQGSYNEQFF	TGTGCCAGTAGTATATTATTGCAGGGCTCCTACAATGAGCAGTTCTTC
TRBV19	TRBD1	TRBJ2-1	once	CASSIVRDRGNEQFF	TGTGCCAGTAGTATAGTGAGGGACAGGGGCAATGAGCAGTTCTTC
TRBV7-3	TRBD2	TRBJ2-2	few	CASSYAGANTGELFF	TGTGCCAGCAGCTACGCGGGGGCGAACACCGGGGAGCTGTTTTTT
TRBV9	TRBD1	TRBJ1-6	NA	CASSVVQGAAGGNSPLHF	TGTGCCAGCAGCGTAGTACAGGGGGCCGCGGGAGGTAATTCACCCCTCCACTTT
TRBV19	TRBD1	TRBJ1-2	NA	CASQRGQGVYGYTF	TGTGCCAGCCAACGGGGACAGGGGGTCTATGGCTACACCTTC
TRBV5-1	TRBD1	TRBJ1-1	NA	CASSTGTGARTEAFF	TGCGCCAGCAGCACCGGGACAGGGGCAAGGACTGAAGCTTTCTTT
TRBV18	TRBD1	TRBJ1-6	NA	CASSPGTGESPLHF	TGTGCCAGCTCACCAGGGACAGGGGAGTCACCCCTCCACTTT
TRBV15	NA	TRBJ2-2	NA	CATSRDDGANTGELFF	TGTGCCACCAGCAGAGATGACGGGGCGAACACCGGGGAGCTGTTTTTT
TRBV7-9	NA	TRBJ1-1	few	CASSLGGAEAFF	TGTGCCAGCAGCTTAGGGGGGGCTGAAGCTTTCTTT
TRBV7-2	NA	TRBJ2-5	NA	CASSFVARTPQETQYF	TGTGCCAGCAGCTTCGTTGCCAGAACCCCCCAAGAGACCCAGTACTTC
TRBV13	TRBD2	TRBJ2-3	NA	CASSLGNRLAATDTQYF	TGTGCCAGCAGCTTAGGCAACCGACTAGCGGCCACAGATACGCAGTATTTT
TRBV18	TRBD1	TRBJ1-3	NA	CASSPGTGGGGNTIYF	TGTGCCAGCTCCCCCGGCACAGGGGGCGGTGGAAACACCATATATTTT
TRBV5-6	NA	TRBJ2-7	few	CASSFDRHEQYF	TGTGCCAGCAGCTTCGACAGGCACGAGCAGTACTTC
TRBV7-6	TRBD1	TRBJ2-5	NA	CASSPAGTGNLETQYF	TGTGCCAGCAGCCCCGCCGGGACAGGGAACTTGGAGACCCAGTACTTC
TRBV5-6	NA	TRBJ2-7	NA	CASSLFTPGYSHEQYF	TGTGCCAGCAGCTTGTTCACGCCGGGATACTCCCACGAGCAGTACTTC
TRBV9	TRBD1	TRBJ1-4	NA	CASSVGTGDEKLFF	TGTGCCAGCAGCGTAGGAACAGGGGATGAAAAACTGTTTTTT
TRBV29-1	TRBD1	TRBJ1-1	NA	CSVDGTGTLEGTEAFF	TGCAGCGTTGATGGGACAGGGACGCTTGAAGGCACTGAAGCTTTCTTT
TRBV18	TRBD2	TRBJ2-3	NA	CASSPPQLAGATGDTQYF	TGTGCCAGCTCACCACCCCAACTAGCGGGGGCTACGGGGGATACGCAGTATTTT
TRBV6-5	NA	TRBJ2-7	NA	CASSYSRVEISEQYF	TGTGCCAGCAGTTACTCGAGGGTCGAGATTTCAGAGCAGTACTTC
TRBV2	NA	TRBJ2-2	NA	CASREVFANTGELFF	TGTGCCAGCAGAGAGGTGTTTGCGAACACCGGGGAGCTGTTTTTT
TRBV21-1	NA	TRBJ2-7	NA	CASSKERDRVTSEQYF	TGTGCCAGCAGCAAAGAACGAGACAGAGTTACTTCCGAGCAGTACTTC
TRBV9	TRBD2	TRBJ2-1	NA	CASSVAPLGGGPGNEQFF	TGTGCCAGCAGCGTAGCCCCTCTCGGCGGGGGGCCGGGCAATGAGCAGTTCTTC
TRBV27	NA	TRBJ2-3	NA	CASSSRGSDTQYF	TGTGCCAGCAGTTCTCGGGGGTCAGATACGCAGTATTTT
TRBV11-2	NA	TRBJ2-7	NA	CASSLDQHEQYF	TGTGCCAGCAGCTTAGATCAACATGAGCAGTACTTC